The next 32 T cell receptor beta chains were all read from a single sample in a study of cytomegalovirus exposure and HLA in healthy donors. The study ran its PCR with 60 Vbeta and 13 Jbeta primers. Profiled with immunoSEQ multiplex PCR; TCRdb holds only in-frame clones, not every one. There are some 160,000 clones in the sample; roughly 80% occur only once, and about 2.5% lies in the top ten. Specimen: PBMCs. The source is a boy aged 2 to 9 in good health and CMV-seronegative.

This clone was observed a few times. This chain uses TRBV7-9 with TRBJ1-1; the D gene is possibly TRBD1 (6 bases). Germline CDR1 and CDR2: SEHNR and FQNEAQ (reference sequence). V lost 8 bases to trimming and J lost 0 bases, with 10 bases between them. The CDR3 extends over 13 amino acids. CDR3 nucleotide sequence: TGTGCCAGCGCGAGGGGGATGAACACTGAAGCTTTCTTT. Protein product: CASARGMNTEAFF.

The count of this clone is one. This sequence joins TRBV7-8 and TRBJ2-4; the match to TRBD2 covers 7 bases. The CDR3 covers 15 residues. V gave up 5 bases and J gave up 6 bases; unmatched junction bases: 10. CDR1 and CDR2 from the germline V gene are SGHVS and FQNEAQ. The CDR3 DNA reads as TGTGCCAGCAGCGGAGCGGGACTCGGAGGAAACATTCAGTACTTC. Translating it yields CASSGAGLGGNIQYF.

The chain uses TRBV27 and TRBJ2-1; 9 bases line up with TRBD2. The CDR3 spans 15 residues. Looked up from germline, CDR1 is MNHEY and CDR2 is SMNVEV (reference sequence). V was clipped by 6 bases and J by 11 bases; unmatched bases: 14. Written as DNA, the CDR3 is TGTGCCAGCAGAGGATTAGCGGGAGACGGGGGGAAGCAGTTCTTC. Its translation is CASRGLAGDGGKQFF.

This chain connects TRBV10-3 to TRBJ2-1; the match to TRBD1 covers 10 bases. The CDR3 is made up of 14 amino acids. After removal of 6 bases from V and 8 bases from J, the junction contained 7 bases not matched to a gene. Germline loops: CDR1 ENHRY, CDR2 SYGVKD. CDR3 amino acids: CAISRQGARDEQFF. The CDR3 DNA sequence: TGTGCCATCAGCAGACAGGGGGCGCGCGATGAGCAGTTCTTC.

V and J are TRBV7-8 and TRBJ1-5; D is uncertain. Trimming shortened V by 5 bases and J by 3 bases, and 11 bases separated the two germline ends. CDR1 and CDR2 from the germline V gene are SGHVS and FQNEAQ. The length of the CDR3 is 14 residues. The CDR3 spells CASSNRDVNQPQHF. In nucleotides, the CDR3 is TGTGCCAGCAGCAACCGGGATGTCAATCAGCCCCAGCATTTT.

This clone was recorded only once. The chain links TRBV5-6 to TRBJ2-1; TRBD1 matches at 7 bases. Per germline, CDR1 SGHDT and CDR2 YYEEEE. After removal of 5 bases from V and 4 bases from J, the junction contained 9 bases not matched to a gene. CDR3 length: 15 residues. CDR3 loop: CASSPGTVSYNEQFF. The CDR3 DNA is TGTGCCAGCAGTCCCGGGACAGTTTCTTACAATGAGCAGTTCTTC.

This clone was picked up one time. CDR3 in DNA: TGTGCCAGCGGCAACAGTCCAGCAAACACCGGGGAGCTGTTTTTT. This translates into CASGNSPANTGELFF. This chain joins TRBV6-1 and TRBJ2-2; D gene uncertain. The CDR3 is 15 amino acids. The germline CDR1 and CDR2 sequences are MNHNS and SASEGT. Trimming cost V 8 bases and J 2 bases, with 15 bases left between them.

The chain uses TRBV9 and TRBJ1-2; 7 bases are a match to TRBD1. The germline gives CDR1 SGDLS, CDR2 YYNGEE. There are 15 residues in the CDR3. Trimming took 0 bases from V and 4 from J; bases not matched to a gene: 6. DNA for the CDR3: TGTGCCAGCAGCGTAGGGGCCGGGACAGTCTATGGCTACACCTTC. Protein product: CASSVGAGTVYGYTF.

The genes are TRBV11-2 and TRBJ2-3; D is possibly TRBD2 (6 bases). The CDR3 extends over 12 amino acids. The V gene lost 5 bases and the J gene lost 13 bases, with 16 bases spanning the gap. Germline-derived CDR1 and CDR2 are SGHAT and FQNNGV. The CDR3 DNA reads TGTGCCAGCAGCGGTGCGGGACCCAAGGAGTATTTT. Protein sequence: CASSGAGPKEYF.

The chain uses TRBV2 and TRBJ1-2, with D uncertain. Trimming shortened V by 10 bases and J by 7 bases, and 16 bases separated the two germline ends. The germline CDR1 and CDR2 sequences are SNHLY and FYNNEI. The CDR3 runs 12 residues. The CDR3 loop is CATQTGESGYTF. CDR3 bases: TGTGCCACCCAGACCGGGGAGAGTGGCTACACCTTC.

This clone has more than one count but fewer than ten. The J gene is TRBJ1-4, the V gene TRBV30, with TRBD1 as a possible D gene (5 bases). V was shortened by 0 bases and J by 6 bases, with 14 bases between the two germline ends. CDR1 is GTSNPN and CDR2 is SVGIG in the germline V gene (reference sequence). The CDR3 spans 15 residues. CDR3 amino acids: CAWSVLGGADEKLFF. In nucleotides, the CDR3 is TGTGCCTGGAGTGTACTGGGAGGGGCGGATGAAAAACTGTTTTTT.

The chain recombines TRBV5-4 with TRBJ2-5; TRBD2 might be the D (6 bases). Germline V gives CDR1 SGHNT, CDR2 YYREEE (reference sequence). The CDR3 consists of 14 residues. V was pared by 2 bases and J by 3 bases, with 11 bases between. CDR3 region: CASSFRTGEETQYF. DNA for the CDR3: TGTGCCAGCAGCTTTCGTACGGGGGAAGAGACCCAGTACTTC.

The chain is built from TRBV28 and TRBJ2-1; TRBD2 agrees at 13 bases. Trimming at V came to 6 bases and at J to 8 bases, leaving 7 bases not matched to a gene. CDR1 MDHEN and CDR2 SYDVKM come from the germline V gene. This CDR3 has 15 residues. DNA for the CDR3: TGTGCCAGCAGGGTGGGACTAGCGGGACCCTATGAGCAGTTCTTC. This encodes CASRVGLAGPYEQFF.

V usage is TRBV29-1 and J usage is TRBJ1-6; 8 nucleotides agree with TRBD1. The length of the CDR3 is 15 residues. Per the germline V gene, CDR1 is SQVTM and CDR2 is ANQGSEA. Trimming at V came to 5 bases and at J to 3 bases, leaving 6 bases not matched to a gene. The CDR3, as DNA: TGCAGCGTTAAACTAGGGACAGGCTATAATTCACCCCTCCACTTT. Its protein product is CSVKLGTGYNSPLHF.

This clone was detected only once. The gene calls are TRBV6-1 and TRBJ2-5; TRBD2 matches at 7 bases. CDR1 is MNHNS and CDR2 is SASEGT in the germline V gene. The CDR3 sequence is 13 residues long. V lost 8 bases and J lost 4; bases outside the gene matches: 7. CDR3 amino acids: CASGRGDIETQYF. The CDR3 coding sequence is TGTGCCAGCGGGAGGGGAGATATAGAGACCCAGTACTTC.

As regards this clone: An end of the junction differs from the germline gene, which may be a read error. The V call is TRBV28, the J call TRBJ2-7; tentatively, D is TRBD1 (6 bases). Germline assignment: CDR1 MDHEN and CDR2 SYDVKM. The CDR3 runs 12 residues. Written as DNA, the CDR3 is TGTGCCAGCGGCTTAGTCGTCGGACAGACTGACTTC. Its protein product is CASGLVVGQTDF.

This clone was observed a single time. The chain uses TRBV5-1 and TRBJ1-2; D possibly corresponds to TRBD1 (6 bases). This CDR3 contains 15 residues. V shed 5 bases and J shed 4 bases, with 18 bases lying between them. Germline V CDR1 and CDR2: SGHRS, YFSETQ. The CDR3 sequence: CASRQGSGVFYGYTF. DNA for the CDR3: TGCGCCAGCAGGCAAGGATCAGGGGTTTTCTATGGCTACACCTTC.

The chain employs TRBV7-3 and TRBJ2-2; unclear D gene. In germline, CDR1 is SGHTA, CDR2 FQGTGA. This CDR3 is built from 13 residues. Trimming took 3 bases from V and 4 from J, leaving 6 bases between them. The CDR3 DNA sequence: TGTGCCAGCAGCTTTACGGGCACCGGGGAGCTGTTTTTT. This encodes CASSFTGTGELFF.

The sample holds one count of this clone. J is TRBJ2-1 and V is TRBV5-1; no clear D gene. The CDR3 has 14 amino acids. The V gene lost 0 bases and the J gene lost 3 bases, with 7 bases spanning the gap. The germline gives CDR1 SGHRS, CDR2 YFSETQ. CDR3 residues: CASSLAPFYNEQFF. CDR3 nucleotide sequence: TGCGCCAGCAGCTTGGCCCCATTCTACAATGAGCAGTTCTTC.

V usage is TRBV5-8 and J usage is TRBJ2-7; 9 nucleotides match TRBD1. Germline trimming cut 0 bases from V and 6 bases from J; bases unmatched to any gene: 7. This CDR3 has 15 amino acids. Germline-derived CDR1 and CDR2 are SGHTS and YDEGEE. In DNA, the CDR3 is TGTGCCAGCAGCTTGGCCCGGGACAGGGCAAGCGAGCAGTACTTC. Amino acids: CASSLARDRASEQYF.

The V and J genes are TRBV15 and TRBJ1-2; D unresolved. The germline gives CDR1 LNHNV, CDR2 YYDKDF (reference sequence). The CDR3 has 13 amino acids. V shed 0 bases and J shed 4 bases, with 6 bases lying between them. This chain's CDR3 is CATSRDPGYGYTF. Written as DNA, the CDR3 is TGTGCCACCAGCAGAGATCCGGGCTATGGCTACACCTTC.

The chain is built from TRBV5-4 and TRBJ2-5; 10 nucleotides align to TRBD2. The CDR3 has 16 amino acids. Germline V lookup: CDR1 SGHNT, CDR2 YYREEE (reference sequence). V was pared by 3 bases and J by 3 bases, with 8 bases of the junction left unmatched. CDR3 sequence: CASSSVGLAYEETQYF. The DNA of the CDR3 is TGTGCCAGCAGCTCCGTGGGACTAGCGTATGAAGAGACCCAGTACTTC.

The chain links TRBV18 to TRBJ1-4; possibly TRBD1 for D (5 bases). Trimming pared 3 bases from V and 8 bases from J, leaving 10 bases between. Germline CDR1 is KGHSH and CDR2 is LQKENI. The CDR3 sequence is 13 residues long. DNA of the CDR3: TGTGCCAGCTCACCGGAGGGGAACGAAAAACTGTTTTTT. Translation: CASSPEGNEKLFF.

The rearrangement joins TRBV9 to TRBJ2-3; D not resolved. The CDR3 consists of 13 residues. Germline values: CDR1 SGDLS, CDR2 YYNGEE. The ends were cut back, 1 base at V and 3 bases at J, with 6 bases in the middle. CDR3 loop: CASSVSRTDTQYF. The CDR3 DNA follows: TGTGCCAGCAGCGTATCCCGGACAGATACGCAGTATTTT. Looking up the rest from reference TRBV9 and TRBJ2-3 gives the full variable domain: DSGVTQTPKHLITATGQRVTLRCSPRSGDLSVYWYQQSLDQGLQFLIQYYNGEERAKGNILERFSAQQFPDLHSELNLSSLELGDSALYFCASSVSRTDTQYFGPGTRLTVL.

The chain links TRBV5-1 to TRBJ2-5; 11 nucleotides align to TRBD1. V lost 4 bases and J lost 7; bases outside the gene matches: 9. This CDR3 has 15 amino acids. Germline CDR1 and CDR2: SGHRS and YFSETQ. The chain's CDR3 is CASSPNPGQGVTQYF. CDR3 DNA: TGCGCCAGCAGCCCAAATCCGGGACAGGGGGTGACCCAGTACTTC.

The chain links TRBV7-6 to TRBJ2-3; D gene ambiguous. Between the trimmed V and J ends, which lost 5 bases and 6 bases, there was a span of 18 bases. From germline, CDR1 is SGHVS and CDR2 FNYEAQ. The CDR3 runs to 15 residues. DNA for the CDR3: TGTGCCAGCAGCCGCCGATCGGGTTCGGTTGATACGCAGTATTTT. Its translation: CASSRRSGSVDTQYF. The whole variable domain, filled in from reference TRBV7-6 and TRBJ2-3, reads GAGVSQSPRYKVTKRGQDVALRCDPISGHVSLYWYRQALGQGPEFLTYFNYEAQQDKSGLPNDRFSAERPEGSISTLTIQRTEQRDSAMYRCASSRRSGSVDTQYFGPGTRLTVL.

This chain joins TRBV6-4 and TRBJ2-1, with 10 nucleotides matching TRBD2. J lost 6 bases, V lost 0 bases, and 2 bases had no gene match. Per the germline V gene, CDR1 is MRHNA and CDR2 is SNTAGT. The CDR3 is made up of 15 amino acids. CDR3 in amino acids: CASSDSIAGGNEQFF. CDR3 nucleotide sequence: TGTGCCAGCAGTGACTCCATAGCGGGGGGCAATGAGCAGTTCTTC.

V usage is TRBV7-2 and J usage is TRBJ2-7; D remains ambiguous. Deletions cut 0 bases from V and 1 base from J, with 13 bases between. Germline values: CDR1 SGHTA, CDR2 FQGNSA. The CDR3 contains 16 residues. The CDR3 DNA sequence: TGTGCCAGCAGCTTAGCGGGTCAGGCTGATTCCTACGAGCAGTACTTC. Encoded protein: CASSLAGQADSYEQYF.

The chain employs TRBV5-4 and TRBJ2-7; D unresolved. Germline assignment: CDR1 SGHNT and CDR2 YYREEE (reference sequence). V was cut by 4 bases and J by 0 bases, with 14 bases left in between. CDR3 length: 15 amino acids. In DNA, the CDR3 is TGTGCCAGCAGCGGAGACCCTGTCCTCTCCTACGAGCAGTACTTC. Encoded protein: CASSGDPVLSYEQYF.

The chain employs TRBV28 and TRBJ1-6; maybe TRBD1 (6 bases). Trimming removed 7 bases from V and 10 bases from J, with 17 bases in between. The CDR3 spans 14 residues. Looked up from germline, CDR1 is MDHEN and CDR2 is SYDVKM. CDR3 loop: CASNEGVSYSPLHF. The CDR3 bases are TGTGCCAGCAATGAGGGGGTGTCCTACTCACCCCTCCACTTT.

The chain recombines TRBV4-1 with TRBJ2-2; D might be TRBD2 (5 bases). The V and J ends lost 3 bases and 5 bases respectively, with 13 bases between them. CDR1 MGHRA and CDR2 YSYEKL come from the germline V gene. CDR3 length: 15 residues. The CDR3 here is CASSQLVGGTGELFF. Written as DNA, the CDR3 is TGCGCCAGCAGCCAGCTCGTCGGAGGAACCGGGGAGCTGTTTTTT.

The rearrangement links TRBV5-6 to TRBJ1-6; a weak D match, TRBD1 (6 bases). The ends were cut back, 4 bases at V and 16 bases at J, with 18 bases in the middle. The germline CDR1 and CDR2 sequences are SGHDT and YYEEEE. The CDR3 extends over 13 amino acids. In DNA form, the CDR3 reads TGTGCCAGCAGCCTCTGGGACCGCCAGGGGCTCCACTTT. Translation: CASSLWDRQGLHF.